This section outlines one T cell receptor (beta chain) sequence together with its context. Per germline, CDR1 KGHSH and CDR2 LQKENI. The CDR3 covers 15 residues. The ends were cut back, 2 bases at V and 1 base at J, with 11 bases in the middle. The data stem from a study of blood T cell repertoires in COVID-19. Study details: Spain, Italy and the United States supplied samples that represented acute and convalescent COVID-19. Nucleic acid was either cDNA or gDNA, and it came from T cells, B-cell-depleted T cells, or PBMCs.

In the source study's methods: Quantification of nucleated cells was approximated via reference gene primer amplification. Assay used: immunoSEQ multiplex PCR; TCRdb lists only in-frame clones, some missing. V, J and clone size derive from that table, while D and trimming were established from the DNA sequence. The sample lists roughly 70,000 clones, 70% to 90% occurring once. Sequenced sample: peripheral blood. This chain joins TRBV18 and TRBJ2-5; possibly TRBD1 for D (6 bases). The TCR was taken from a woman aged 80 or older with active COVID-19. In DNA form, the CDR3 reads TGTGCCAGCTCACCAGGCGACAGGACCCAAGAGACCCAGTACTTC. It specifies CASSPGDRTQETQYF.